This TCR beta chain was documented in a study of blood T cells in healthy people across ages (dated by TCRdb to between 2015 and 2017). At the level of the whole study: In model experiments, roughly one uniquely barcoded TCR beta cDNA molecule per two T cells was captured by template switching. Age-related changes in TCR beta repertoire diversity were measured in the study by deep sequencing normalized with unique cDNA molecular identifiers. Donors were grouped into four age groups: young (average about 15 years), middle-aged (around 39), aged (around 60) and long-lived (less than 85). Donors of different ages were randomly distributed across sequencing lanes to avoid experimental bias. The study analyzed two additional independent replicas of 1 million unique cDNA reads from the same blood draw for two donors, one aged 18 to 30 and one aged 80 or older.

Regarding this clonotype: This clone's antigen is unknown. One end of the junction does not line up with germline, which may come from a read error.

The donors were some 36 Caucasian individuals from Russia, aged roughly 6 to 100 years, who were systemically healthy. Each donor gave 9.5 to 10 milliliters of peripheral blood, drawn into EDTA-treated Vacutainer tubes. Ficoll-Paque density-gradient centrifugation was used to isolate PBMCs, with at least 6 million obtained per sample. Total RNA was extracted from PBMCs with Trizol reagent, with at least 6 micrograms obtained per sample. The percentages of naive CD45RAhigh/CD27high T cells were determined by flow cytometry on a PBMC aliquot from every donor. There are 13 amino acids in the CDR3, from cysteine to phenylalanine inclusive. Only the CDR3 DNA stays, 39 bases, in frame from base 1. CDR1 and CDR2 are drawn from the germline V gene: SGHTA, FQGNSA. The library was produced with 5' RACE. The sample was run on an Illumina HiSeq 2500. A second PCR of about 7 to 12 cycles was run with a J-beta primer mix and a sample-barcoded 5' primer. A template-switch 5' adaptor carrying 12 random nucleotides introduced a unique molecular identifier onto each TCR beta cDNA molecule. Each sample yielded at least 2.5 million CDR3-containing paired-end reads. First-strand cDNA synthesis was performed from all RNA using the Mint cDNA synthesis kit, with priming by a TRBC-specific oligonucleotide. Following uracil-DNA glycosylase treatment, all cDNA underwent a first 18-cycle PCR with the universal primers M1SS and BC2_uni_R. As for how the authors treated the data: Normalization of each sample was performed by random selection of 1 million high-quality reads, each carrying a distinct molecular identifier. Reads with shared molecular identifiers were discarded instead of being binned into consensus sequences. MiTCR, set to a Q25 quality threshold and the strictest error-elimination algorithm, was used for CDR3 identification, clonotype clustering and error correction. A nonparametric unseen species model with Euler transformation was used to estimate lower-bound total TCR beta diversity. TCRdb reprocessing: public reads trimmed at Q25 with fastp, clones called with MiXCR, in-frame beta chains kept. Identical CDR3 proteins give one entry, which carries the most common genes and DNA. In this record, the V and J calls reflect TCRdb's handling and not the investigators' own analysis. The sample profile shows about 1.6 million distinct CDR3 sequences; around 36% of them were found once. The ten biggest clones cover roughly 10% of the sample.

Overall study results and their limits: Observed TCR beta diversity correlated strongly with the percentage of naive T cells measured by flow cytometry. Compared with the aged group, the long-lived group had more naive CD4+ T cells, fewer expanded clones and increased TCR diversity, a pattern suggesting age selection. Since profiling was done on bulk unsorted PBMCs, naive and antigen-experienced compartments could not be conclusively compared. Estimates of total diversity from one million sequenced T cells were regarded as lower bounds and underestimates. Observed TCR beta diversity per million T cells fell roughly linearly with age, and a significant reduction was already apparent by age around 39. Because the CMV infection status of the donors was unknown, age-related changes in expanded clonotypes may potentially have been confounded.

This sequence originates from a woman in her twenties or thirties in good health. The source material was blood. This sequence uses TRBV7-2 and TRBJ1-5; the D gene lacks a confident call. The nucleotide sequence is TGTGCCAGCAGCTTAGGTGTCAATCAGCCCCAGCAGTTT. This sequence encodes CASSLGVNQPQQF.